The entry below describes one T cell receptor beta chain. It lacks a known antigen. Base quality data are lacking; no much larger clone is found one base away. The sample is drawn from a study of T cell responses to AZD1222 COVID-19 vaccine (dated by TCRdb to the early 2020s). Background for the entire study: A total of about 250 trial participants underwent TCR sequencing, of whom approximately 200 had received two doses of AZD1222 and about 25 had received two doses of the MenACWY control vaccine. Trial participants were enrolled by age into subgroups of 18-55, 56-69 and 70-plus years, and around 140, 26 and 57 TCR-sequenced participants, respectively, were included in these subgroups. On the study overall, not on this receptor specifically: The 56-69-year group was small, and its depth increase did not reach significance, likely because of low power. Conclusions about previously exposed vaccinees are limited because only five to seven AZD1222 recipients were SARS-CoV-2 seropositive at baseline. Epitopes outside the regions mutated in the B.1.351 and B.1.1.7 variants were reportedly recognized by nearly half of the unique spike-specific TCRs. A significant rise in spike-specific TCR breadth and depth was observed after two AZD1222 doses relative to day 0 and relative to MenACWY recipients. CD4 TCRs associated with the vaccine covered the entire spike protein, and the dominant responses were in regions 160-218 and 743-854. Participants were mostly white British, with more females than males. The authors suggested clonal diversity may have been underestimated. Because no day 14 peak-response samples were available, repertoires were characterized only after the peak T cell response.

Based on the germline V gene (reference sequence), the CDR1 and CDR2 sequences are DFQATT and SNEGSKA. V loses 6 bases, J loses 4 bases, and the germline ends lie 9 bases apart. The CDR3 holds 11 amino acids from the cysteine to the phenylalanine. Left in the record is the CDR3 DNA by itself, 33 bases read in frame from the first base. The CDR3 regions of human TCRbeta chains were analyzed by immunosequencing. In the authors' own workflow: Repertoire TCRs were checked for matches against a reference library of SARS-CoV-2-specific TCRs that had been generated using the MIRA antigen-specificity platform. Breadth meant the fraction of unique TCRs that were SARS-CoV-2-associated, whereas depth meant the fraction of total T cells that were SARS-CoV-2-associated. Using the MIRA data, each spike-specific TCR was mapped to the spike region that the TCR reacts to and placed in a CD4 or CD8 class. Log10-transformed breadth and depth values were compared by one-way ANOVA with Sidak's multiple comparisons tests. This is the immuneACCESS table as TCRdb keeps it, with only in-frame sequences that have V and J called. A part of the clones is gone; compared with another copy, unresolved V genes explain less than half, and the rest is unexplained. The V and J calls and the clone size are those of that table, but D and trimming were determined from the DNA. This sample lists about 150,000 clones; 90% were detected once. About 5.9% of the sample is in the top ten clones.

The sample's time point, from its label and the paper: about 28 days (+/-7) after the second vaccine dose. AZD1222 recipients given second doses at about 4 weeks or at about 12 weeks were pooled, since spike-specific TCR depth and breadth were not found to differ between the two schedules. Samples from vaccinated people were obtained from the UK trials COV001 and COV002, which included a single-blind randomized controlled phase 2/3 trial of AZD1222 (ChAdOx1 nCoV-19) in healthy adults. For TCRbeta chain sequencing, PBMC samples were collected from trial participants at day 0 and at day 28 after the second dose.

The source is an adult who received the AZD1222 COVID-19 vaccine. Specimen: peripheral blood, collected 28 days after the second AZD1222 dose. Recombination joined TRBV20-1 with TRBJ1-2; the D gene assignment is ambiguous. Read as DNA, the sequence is TGCAGTGCCCCGATTTTCTATGGCTACACCTTC. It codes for CSAPIFYGYTF.